The rows below give T cell receptor beta chains drawn from one sample of a study of T cell changes during pregnancy in multiple sclerosis. Assay: immunoSEQ multiplex PCR; the TCRdb copy retains only in-frame clones and omits some. The sample has approximately 46,000 clones, around 89% seen once. Here the sequenced sample was peripheral blood, taken after pregnancy. The receptors here all came from a female donor in good health, enrolled as a control in a pregnancy study. Both conserved end residues are part of each CDR3.

V: TRBV28; J: TRBJ2-7; CDR3: CASSSTLVTYEQYF
V: TRBV6-1; J: TRBJ2-5; CDR3: CATLGRGGETQYF
V: TRBV5-1; J: TRBJ1-6; CDR3: CASSPDGSSYNSPLHF
V: TRBV7-9; J: TRBJ1-2; CDR3: CASTSGGTQRRNYGYTF
V: TRBV6-5; J: TRBJ2-5; CDR3: CASSYSNREGETQYF
V: TRBV9; J: TRBJ1-1; CDR3: CASSPVPGQGMNTEAFF
V: TRBV5-1; J: TRBJ1-2; CDR3: CASSLVSGTGVYGYTF
V: TRBV12-5; J: TRBJ2-7; CDR3: CAPFGEGTLTPYEQYF
V: TRBV6-5; J: TRBJ1-3; CDR3: CASSGRGTGNTIYF
V: TRBV4-3; J: TRBJ2-3; CDR3: CASSQDTGGGADTQYF
V: TRBV6-4; J: TRBJ1-1; CDR3: CASSVGGGNTEAFF
V: TRBV2; J: TRBJ2-6; CDR3: CASSETKGGSGANVLTF
V: TRBV27; J: TRBJ2-1; CDR3: CASRLGQGGYNEQFF
V: TRBV15; J: TRBJ2-7; CDR3: CATSSKLDRYEQYF
V: TRBV7-2; J: TRBJ2-7; CDR3: CASSLVSAGGLEQYF
V: TRBV11-2; J: TRBJ1-1; CDR3: CASSLDRGRYTEAFF
V: TRBV15; J: TRBJ2-5; CDR3: CATSRFRGRETQYF
V: TRBV6-6; J: TRBJ1-1; CDR3: CASSYSGVDTEAFF
V: TRBV18; J: TRBJ1-2; CDR3: CASSPPGQGASGYTF
V: TRBV14; J: TRBJ2-1; CDR3: CASSPQGDEQFF
V: TRBV6-1; J: TRBJ2-1; CDR3: CASSASGGGSSYNEQFF
V: TRBV4-1; J: TRBJ1-1; CDR3: CASSAGGTEAFF
V: TRBV5-1; J: TRBJ2-7; CDR3: CASSLGQGGYEQYF
V: TRBV5-4; J: TRBJ2-7; CDR3: CASSLPAADQYF
V: TRBV30; J: TRBJ2-7; CDR3: CAWSNPGLGGSYEQYF
V: TRBV25-1; J: TRBJ1-3; CDR3: CASSETGAGNTIYF
V: TRBV2; J: TRBJ2-2; CDR3: CASSGSGRVTGELFF
V: TRBV30; J: TRBJ2-5; CDR3: CAWSVLTTRQETQYF
V: TRBV7-8; J: TRBJ2-7; CDR3: CASSFPGQSSYEQYF
V: TRBV10-3; J: TRBJ2-1; CDR3: CAISEEPGLSSYNEQFF
V: TRBV19; J: TRBJ2-1; CDR3: CASTPGRGSQYNNEQFF
V: TRBV30; J: TRBJ1-5; CDR3: CAWSEGAGNQPQHF
V: TRBV10-1; J: TRBJ2-3; CDR3: CASSDSSADTQYF
V: TRBV11-1; J: TRBJ2-4; CDR3: CASSLGPGLAKNIQYF
V: TRBV5-1; J: TRBJ2-1; CDR3: CASSRPGSNNEQFF
V: TRBV5-1; J: TRBJ1-2; CDR3: CASTQQGNYGYTF
V: TRBV7-6; J: TRBJ1-3; CDR3: CASSRQGRSGNTIYF
V: TRBV11-2; J: TRBJ2-2; CDR3: CASSSYTGSHTGELFF
V: TRBV15; J: TRBJ1-5; CDR3: CATSRPRQGAVQPQHF
V: TRBV7-3; J: TRBJ1-1; CDR3: CASSLQGAGPTEAFF
V: TRBV7-6; J: TRBJ1-3; CDR3: CASSSTGGSGNTIYF
V: TRBV5-1; J: TRBJ2-1; CDR3: CASRPGLGSYNEQFF
V: TRBV27; J: TRBJ1-6; CDR3: CASSSGTGPLHF
V: TRBV14; J: TRBJ1-1; CDR3: CASRFKGAPNTEAFF
V: TRBV7-2; J: TRBJ2-5; CDR3: CASSLAGTPRGETQYF
V: TRBV5-1; J: TRBJ2-7; CDR3: CASSLTGPSYEQYF
V: TRBV7-2; J: TRBJ2-1; CDR3: CASSVGLAQYNEQFF
V: TRBV6-6; J: TRBJ1-5; CDR3: CASSYGDHSNQPQHF
V: TRBV9; J: TRBJ1-4; CDR3: CASSPGQGHEKLFF
V: TRBV19; J: TRBJ1-6; CDR3: CASSIGTGVGSPLHF
V: TRBV28; J: TRBJ1-3; CDR3: CASSQGISGNTIYF
V: TRBV7-3; J: TRBJ2-6; CDR3: CASSLETSGANVLTF
V: TRBV5-1; J: TRBJ1-5; CDR3: CASSLDGQGANQPQHF
V: TRBV9; J: TRBJ2-7; CDR3: CASSGQGASHEQYF
V: TRBV6-1; J: TRBJ1-1; CDR3: CASSAKVQVTEAFF
V: TRBV28; J: TRBJ2-1; CDR3: CASRFGGRTRNEQFF
V: TRBV18; J: TRBJ1-1; CDR3: CASSPSVPGNTEAFF
V: TRBV5-1; J: TRBJ1-1; CDR3: CASSLSVSVNTEAFF
V: TRBV5-1; J: TRBJ1-2; CDR3: CASSLGQINYGYTF